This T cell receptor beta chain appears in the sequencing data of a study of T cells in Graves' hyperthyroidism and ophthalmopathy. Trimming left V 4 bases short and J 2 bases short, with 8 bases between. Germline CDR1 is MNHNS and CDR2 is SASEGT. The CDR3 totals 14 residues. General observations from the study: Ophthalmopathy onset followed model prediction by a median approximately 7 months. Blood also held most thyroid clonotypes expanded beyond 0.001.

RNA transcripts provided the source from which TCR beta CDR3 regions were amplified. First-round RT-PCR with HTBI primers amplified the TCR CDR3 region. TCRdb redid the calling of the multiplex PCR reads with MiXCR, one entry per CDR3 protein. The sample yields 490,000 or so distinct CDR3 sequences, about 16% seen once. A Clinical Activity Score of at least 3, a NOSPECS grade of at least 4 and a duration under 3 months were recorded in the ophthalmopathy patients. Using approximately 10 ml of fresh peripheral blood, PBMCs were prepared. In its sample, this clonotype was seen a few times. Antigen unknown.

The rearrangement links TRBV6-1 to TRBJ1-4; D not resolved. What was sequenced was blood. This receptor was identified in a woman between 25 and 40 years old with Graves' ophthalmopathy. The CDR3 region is CASSVVGTNEKLFF. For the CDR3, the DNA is TGTGCCAGCAGTGTGGTGGGGACTAATGAAAAACTGTTTTTT.